The rows below give T cell receptor beta chains drawn from one sample of a study of T cells in Graves' hyperthyroidism and ophthalmopathy. TCRdb re-called the multiplex PCR reads with MiXCR, one entry per CDR3 protein. The table includes about 400,000 distinct CDR3 sequences, around a sixth detected once. Sequencing input: blood. These receptors came from a woman between 18 and 30 years old with Graves' hyperthyroidism. CDR3s include the opening cysteine and the closing phenylalanine or tryptophan. Each record gives: CDR3 DNA, CDR3 protein, D gene, clone size, CDR3 length, J gene, V gene. D genes are given only for firm matches. Expanded clones get a size class; other rows say once, few or many, or leave the size out.

TGTGCCAGCAGTTTAGGGGTAGGGAGAGGGATCATGCCCCAGCATTTT CASSLGVGRGIMPQHF NA many 16 TRBJ1-5 TRBV12-3/TRBV12-4
TGTGCCATCAGCGAGCACTCAGGGGACGAGCAGTACTTC CAISEHSGDEQYF NA few 13 TRBJ2-7 TRBV10-3
TGTGCCAGCAGAGGGACAGGGGGGACCTACGAGCAGTACTTC CASRGTGGTYEQYF TRBD1 NA 14 TRBJ2-7 TRBV12-3/TRBV12-4
TGTGCCAGCAGATGGGACGGACGTAAGGACACTGAAGCTTTCTTT CASRWDGRKDTEAFF NA NA 15 TRBJ1-1 TRBV2
TGTGCCAGCAGTTTTCGACAGGATTCACGCAATTATGAAAAACTGTTTTTT CASSFRQDSRNYEKLFF NA many 17 TRBJ1-4 TRBV12-3/TRBV12-4
TGTGCCAGCAGTTTTTTACAGCCTAGCACAGATACGCAGTATTTT CASSFLQPSTDTQYF NA many 15 TRBJ2-3 TRBV28
TGTGCCAGCAGCGGAGGACTAGCGGGATCGGCCGGGGAGCTGTTTTTT CASSGGLAGSAGELFF TRBD2 many 16 TRBJ2-2 TRBV12-3/TRBV12-4
TGTGCCAGCAAACGAAATGGCGGCGAGCAGTACTTC CASKRNGGEQYF NA many 12 TRBJ2-7 TRBV2
TGTGCCACCAGCGCCCCCGGACTAGCGCATCATACGCAGTATTTT CATSAPGLAHHTQYF TRBD2 few 15 TRBJ2-3 TRBV15
TGTGCCAGCAGTGAAGCAACGGCCCGTGGCTACACCTTC CASSEATARGYTF NA many 13 TRBJ1-2 TRBV6-1
TGTGCCAGCGACCCAATGGGGGGTCAGCCCCAGCATTTT CASDPMGGQPQHF NA many 13 TRBJ1-5 TRBV6-1
TGTGCCAGCAGCCACCGACGACGGGGGCGTGGAGAGACCCAGTACTTC CASSHRRRGRGETQYF NA many 16 TRBJ2-5 TRBV14
TGTGCCAGTACTATGTGGGACAGGGGAGGAAGCAATCAGCCCCAGCATTTT CASTMWDRGGSNQPQHF TRBD1 many 17 TRBJ1-5 TRBV19
TGTGCCACGATGATTCATAGCGGGAGCACAGATACGCAGTATTTT CATMIHSGSTDTQYF TRBD2 many 15 TRBJ2-3 TRBV6-1
TGTGCCAGCAGTGAACTAGGATGGAATGAGCAGTTCTTC CASSELGWNEQFF NA many 13 TRBJ2-1 TRBV12-3/TRBV12-4
TGTGCCAGCAGCCCGGAGGACAGACCCTACGAGCAGTACTTC CASSPEDRPYEQYF NA NA 14 TRBJ2-7 TRBV27
TGTGCCAGCAGTGTGGGACAACTCTCTGGGGCCAACGTCCTGACTTTC CASSVGQLSGANVLTF NA NA 16 TRBJ2-6 TRBV7-9
TGTGCCAGCAGTCAATGGGTTTGGGAAAAACTGTTTTTT CASSQWVWEKLFF NA NA 13 TRBJ1-4 TRBV6-1
TGCGCCAGCAGCTTCGGCCAGGACGGCTACACCTTC CASSFGQDGYTF NA NA 12 TRBJ1-2 TRBV5-1
TGTGCCAGCAGCGTAGGAGGGGAGGTCGAGACCCAGTACTTC CASSVGGEVETQYF NA few 14 TRBJ2-5 TRBV9
TGCAGTGTCGAGCAACACGGTTCCAGTGGCTACACCTTC CSVEQHGSSGYTF NA many 13 TRBJ1-2 TRBV20-1
TGTGCCAGCAGTTTTCACCCGGACAGGGTCGCAGATACGCAGTATTTT CASSFHPDRVADTQYF TRBD1 many 16 TRBJ2-3 TRBV28
TGCAGTGCTAGAGTCAGGGACGGAAACACCGGGGAGCTGTTTTTT CSARVRDGNTGELFF NA many 15 TRBJ2-2 TRBV20-1
TGTGCCACCAGCAGAGGGGGAAGAAACACCATATATTTT CATSRGGRNTIYF NA many 13 TRBJ1-3 TRBV15
TGTGCCAGCAGCTTCAATTGGGGAGATACGCAGTATTTT CASSFNWGDTQYF NA many 13 TRBJ2-3 TRBV5-4
TGTGCCAGCTCTTCCGGACGACAGGGGAAGTTTTCTGCCGGGGAGCTGTTTTTT CASSSGRQGKFSAGELFF TRBD1 many 18 TRBJ2-2 TRBV18
TGTGCCAGCACCTTTACGGACAGCGGCAATCAGCCCCAGCATTTT CASTFTDSGNQPQHF NA NA 15 TRBJ1-5 TRBV28
TGCGCCAGCAGCTCTACTAGCGGGGCCTACAATGAGCAGTTCTTC CASSSTSGAYNEQFF TRBD2 many 15 TRBJ2-1 TRBV5-1
TGTGCCAGCAGTGGGACTAGCACAAGCGAAGAGACCCAGTACTTC CASSGTSTSEETQYF TRBD2 many 15 TRBJ2-5 TRBV28
TGTGCCAGCAGTGAAGGGGGGTCGGCCCGGAGCACTGAAGCTTTCTTT CASSEGGSARSTEAFF NA NA 16 TRBJ1-1 TRBV6-1
TGTGCCAGTGCGGACAGGAACGATCAGCCCCAGCATTTT CASADRNDQPQHF TRBD1 many 13 TRBJ1-5 TRBV19
TGTGCCAGCAGCGTTGGCTTACAAGAGACCCAGTACTTC CASSVGLQETQYF NA many 13 TRBJ2-5 TRBV9
TGTGCCAGCAGCAAGGGACTCGTCACAGATACGCAGTATTTT CASSKGLVTDTQYF NA many 14 TRBJ2-3 TRBV3-1
TGTGCCACCAGTGATCCCAGGGGGAGCGGCACTGAAGCTTTCTTT CATSDPRGSGTEAFF TRBD1 NA 15 TRBJ1-1 TRBV24-1
TGTGCCTGTCAGGGAACTAGCAATCAGCCCCAGCATTTT CACQGTSNQPQHF NA many 13 TRBJ1-5 TRBV30
TGTGCCAGCAGCTTAAAGGGACTAAACACCGGGGAGCTGTTTTTT CASSLKGLNTGELFF TRBD2 many 15 TRBJ2-2 TRBV11-2
TGCGCCAGCAGTCCCGGAACTAATGAAAAACTGTTTTTT CASSPGTNEKLFF NA few 13 TRBJ1-4 TRBV5-1
TGCAGTGCTAGAGATAACAGTCGAGATACGCAGTATTTT CSARDNSRDTQYF NA NA 13 TRBJ2-3 TRBV20-1
TGTGCCAGCAGTTATCTTAGCGGGAATGAGCAGTTCTTC CASSYLSGNEQFF TRBD2 NA 13 TRBJ2-1 TRBV12-3/TRBV12-4
TGTGCTAGCAGCTTAAAATCAGCTCTGGGCAGGTCGGGACCACCCCTCCACTTT CASSLKSALGRSGPPLHF NA few 18 TRBJ1-6 TRBV7-7
TGTGCCAGCAGCTTAGACGGGACAGGGGAAGAGACCCAGTACTTC CASSLDGTGEETQYF TRBD1 many 15 TRBJ2-5 TRBV11-1
TGTGCCAGCAGCGCCCCGGGACAGGGGTATGAAAAACTGTTTTTT CASSAPGQGYEKLFF TRBD1 many 15 TRBJ1-4 TRBV13
TGTGCCAGCAGTCGGCCAGGCGGGGATGAGCAGTTCTTC CASSRPGGDEQFF NA many 13 TRBJ2-1 TRBV27
TGCGCCAGCAGTCAATCCCTTGGGAGGGGGGGCTACGAGCAGTACTTC CASSQSLGRGGYEQYF NA NA 16 TRBJ2-7 TRBV4-1
TGTGCCAGCAGCTTAGTCGGCGCAGGCCTGAATTCACCCCTCCACTTT CASSLVGAGLNSPLHF NA many 16 TRBJ1-6 TRBV7-9
TGTGCCAGCAGCCCTACCCTGGTGGAGGGCGCAGATACGCAGTATTTT CASSPTLVEGADTQYF NA NA 16 TRBJ2-3 TRBV9
TGTGCCACCAGCCGTGGACAGGGTAATTCACCCCTCCACTTT CATSRGQGNSPLHF TRBD1 few 14 TRBJ1-6 TRBV15
TGTGCCAGCAGCAGCCAGGGGGCGAACAATGAGCAGTTCTTC CASSSQGANNEQFF TRBD1 many 14 TRBJ2-1 TRBV6-1
TGTGCCAGCACATCGGGACAGCGTATCACAGATACGCAGTATTTT CASTSGQRITDTQYF TRBD1 NA 15 TRBJ2-3 TRBV6-1
TGTGCCAGCAGCTCGGACAGGTGCGAGGGAGATAACTATGGCTACACCTTC CASSSDRCEGDNYGYTF TRBD1 NA 17 TRBJ1-2 TRBV7-9
TGCAGTGCCAATACCGGGACAGGCCAAGAGACCCAGTACTTC CSANTGTGQETQYF TRBD1 many 14 TRBJ2-5 TRBV20-1
TGTGCCAGCACTAACTGGGGAGGTCTCGGCAATGAGCAGTTCTTC CASTNWGGLGNEQFF NA few 15 TRBJ2-1 TRBV7-8
TGTGCCAGCTCACCAGTTGTAGCGGCGAGCTCCTACGAGCAGTACTTC CASSPVVAASSYEQYF NA many 16 TRBJ2-7 TRBV18
TGCAGTGCTAGTAGACGGATCTCTGGAAACACCATATATTTT CSASRRISGNTIYF NA many 14 TRBJ1-3 TRBV20-1
TGCGCCAGCAGCTTGGTTCTGGGCAGTAACTATGGCTACACCTTC CASSLVLGSNYGYTF NA many 15 TRBJ1-2 TRBV5-1
TGCGCCAGCAGTTTCAGGGGGGGACCCTACGAGCAGTACTTC CASSFRGGPYEQYF NA many 14 TRBJ2-7 TRBV5-1
TGTGCCAGCGGTCTGGGGCGGGTAGAGACCCAGTACTTC CASGLGRVETQYF NA many 13 TRBJ2-5 TRBV12-3/TRBV12-4
TGCGCCAGCAGCTTGGGGGGGACAGGGGGCCTAGGAGGCTACACCTTC CASSLGGTGGLGGYTF TRBD1 many 16 TRBJ1-2 TRBV5-1
TGTGCCACCAGACTAGCGGCAAACAATGAGCAGTTCTTC CATRLAANNEQFF TRBD2 many 13 TRBJ2-1 TRBV2